This T cell receptor beta chain stems from a study of T cells after yellow fever vaccination (dated by TCRdb to the late 2010s). Context from the whole study: The SMART-Seq v4 Ultra Low Input RNA kit was used to prepare libraries from fractions with low cell numbers. To follow T-cell clones before and after primary and booster YFV17D yellow fever vaccination, bulk TCR alpha and beta repertoires were sequenced over time. Two healthy male donors, one aged 18 to 30 and one aged 30 to 40 years, were included in the cohort. Blood was drawn at multiple timepoints before and after primary and secondary immunization, with bulk PBMC replicates and cell subsets isolated.

TCR cDNA was synthesized by 5'RACE template switching, which introduced a universal primer site and unique molecular identifiers. Priming of cDNA synthesis was performed from both the TCR alpha and TCR beta constant segments. Library amplification involved two PCR steps, and the second step added sample barcodes and sequencing adapters. Sequencing of the libraries was done on either Illumina HiSeq 2500 (2x100 bp) or NovaSeq (2x150 bp). The authors' pipeline ran thus. MIGEC was used to demultiplex reads and collapse the reads into UMI consensus sequences, and MiXCR was used for V(D)J alignment. Using edgeR on replicate PBMC samples, clonotypes were called vaccine-responding if FDR was below 0.01 and the log2 fold change was above 5 up to day 15. Each bulk clonotype received a CD4 or CD8 identity based on whether the sequenced CD4 or CD8 repertoire contained that clonotype at higher abundance. The public reads were quality trimmed at Q25 with fastp and then assembled into clones with MiXCR by TCRdb, keeping productive beta chains. Rows merge per CDR3 protein into single entries with the most common DNA and genes. These V and J calls originate from TCRdb's pipeline instead of the authors' own analysis. The sample records 120,000 to 150,000 distinct CDR3 sequences, more than 6% of which are singletons. The top ten clones comprise about 0.73% of the sample.

This clonotype was detected ten times or more. Its specific antigen is unknown. No base qualities exist here, and no much larger clone lies one base off it. What the study reported, not specific to this receptor: Most clones expanded after primary vaccination (approximately 97% of CD4 and around 89% of CD8) were re-detected after the booster, suggesting that broad memory maintenance occurred. Because only a couple of donors were included in the study, the extent to which the findings can be generalized is limited. A small share of clonotypes was detected in both CD4 and CD8 compartments, with the overlap likely arising from convergent recombination. The secondary T-cell response was found to be weaker but faster than the primary response, with a peak reached on day 5 rather than on day 15. Because abundant contaminating clonotypes from the bulk population could be contained in FACS-sorted repertoires, computational filtering was required.

The intended sense of this specimen's treatment or condition label: live attenuated yellow fever vaccine strain. PBMCs were isolated from peripheral blood using a standard Ficoll-Paque protocol. Dynabeads CD4 and CD8 positive selection kits were used to isolate the CD4 and CD8 T-cell fractions. TriZol was used to extract RNA from bulk PBMCs, CD4 and CD8 fractions, and dextramer-positive and dextramer-negative fractions. The CDR3 holds 13 amino acids from the cysteine to the phenylalanine. Solely the CDR3 DNA is kept, with 39 bases framed from the first base. The germline V gene sets CDR1 to MNHEY and CDR2 to SVGEGT. V and J are trimmed by 11 bases and 2 bases, and the gene matches miss 6 bases of the junction.

The receptor comes from a man aged 25 to 45 who received the YFV17D yellow fever vaccine. The sequenced sample was CD4+ T cells sorted from PBMCs, obtained 5 days after the yellow fever booster vaccination. Rearrangement joined TRBV6-2 or TRBV6-3 to TRBJ2-7; TRBD1 agrees with 10 junctional bases. The CDR3 sequence is CAGRTGGTYEQYF. The DNA sequence follows: TGTGCCGGCCGGACAGGGGGAACCTACGAGCAGTACTTC.